These 30 T cell receptor beta chains came from one sample sequenced in a study of Graves' ophthalmopathy and Graves' hyperthyroidism. Beta-chain TCR CDR3 regions were amplified from RNA transcripts. HTBI-primed first-round RT-PCR preceded second-round multiplex PCR. TCRdb used MiXCR to reprocess the multiplex PCR reads, holding one entry per CDR3 protein. The sample holds 1 million to 1.3 million distinct CDR3 sequences; about 40% are singletons and the top ten take over 8.5%. Sequencing was carried out using peripheral blood or thyroid tissue (not recorded which). These receptors all stem from an adult man with Graves' hyperthyroidism.

Many counts were recorded for this clonotype. V gene TRBV5-1 combines with J gene TRBJ2-2; no firm D call. This CDR3 is built from 14 residues. The germline gives CDR1 SGHRS, CDR2 YFSETQ. The V gene lost 4 bases and the J gene lost 0 bases, with 7 bases spanning the gap. CDR3 loop: CASSEVPNTGELFF. DNA for the CDR3: TGCGCCAGCAGCGAAGTCCCGAACACCGGGGAGCTGTTTTTT.

There are a few counts of this clonotype. The chain employs TRBV5-8 and TRBJ1-1, with TRBD1 matching over 7 bases. The junction had 7 bases not matched to a gene; V was cut back by 4 bases and J by 1 base. This CDR3 spans 15 amino acids. CDR1 is SGHTS, CDR2 YDEGEE, per germline. In nucleotides, the CDR3 is TGTGCCAGCAGCACCAGGGGGTGGGGGAACACTGAAGCTTTCTTT. This gives the protein CASSTRGWGNTEAFF.

This clonotype was seen only once. CDR3 bases: TGTGCCAGCAGCTTAACTAGCGCGGAGACCCAGTACTTC. It codes for CASSLTSAETQYF. This chain joins TRBV7-3 and TRBJ2-5, with D tentatively TRBD2 (5 bases). The CDR3 contains 13 residues. Germline V gene sequence: CDR1 SGHTA, CDR2 FQGTGA. V was clipped by 0 bases and J by 5 bases, with 7 bases between them.

This chain uses TRBV10-3 with TRBJ2-3, with 8 bases matching TRBD2. Germline loops: CDR1 ENHRY, CDR2 SYGVKD. This CDR3 is 13 amino acids long. Unmatched junction bases numbered 9, after V lost 10 bases and J lost 6 bases. CDR3 amino acids: CATTGGAGDTQYF. CDR3 sequence (DNA): TGTGCCACCACCGGGGGGGCTGGTGATACGCAGTATTTT.

This clonotype was counted only a few times. The chain couples TRBV12-3 or TRBV12-4 to TRBJ1-2; TRBD1 matches 10 bases. J gave up 4 bases and V 2 bases, and 13 bases lay outside the gene matches. The length of the CDR3 is 18 residues. CDR3 coding DNA: TGTGCCAGCAGTTTAATTAACTACGGGACAGGGGACATCTATGGCTACACCTTC. It encodes CASSLINYGTGDIYGYTF.

This clonotype was seen a few times. V gene TRBV7-2 combines with J gene TRBJ1-1; D gene uncertain. With 5 bases removed from V and 6 bases from J, the gap between germline ends came to 13 bases. The CDR3 totals 13 residues. Germline V CDR1 and CDR2: SGHTA, FQGNSA. CDR3 sequence: CASSRPGGSEAFF. CDR3 sequence (DNA): TGTGCCAGCAGCCGGCCCGGCGGGTCTGAAGCTTTCTTT.

This clonotype was observed once. This rearrangement joins TRBV29-1 to TRBJ1-2; 9 nucleotides agree with TRBD1. The CDR3 runs 14 residues. Germline CDR1 and CDR2: SQVTM and ANQGSEA. V was pared by 5 bases and J by 7 bases, with 11 bases of the junction left unmatched. Written as DNA, the CDR3 is TGCAGCGTTAGACCACAGGGGACAGGGTTTGGCTACACCTTC. It encodes CSVRPQGTGFGYTF.

This clonotype showed up many times. V and J are TRBV29-1 and TRBJ1-2; D unresolved. With 5 bases removed from V and 5 bases from J, the gap between germline ends came to 12 bases. The CDR3 has 12 amino acids. Per the germline V gene, CDR1 is SQVTM and CDR2 is ANQGSEA. This CDR3 reads CSVTGGPYGYTF. The CDR3 DNA sequence: TGCAGCGTTACTGGAGGACCATATGGCTACACCTTC.

On this clonotype: Since a much larger clone is just one base distant, this may be a read error. This chain links TRBV4-3 with TRBJ2-2, with D unresolved. V was pared by 1 base and J by 4 bases, with 10 bases between. CDR3 length: 15 residues. The germline V gene encodes CDR1 LGHNA and CDR2 YSLEER. This CDR3 is CASSQGRNLTGELFF. CDR3 DNA: TGCGCCAGCAGCCAAGGACGCAATCTCACCGGGGAGCTGTTTTTT.

The chain uses TRBV19 and TRBJ1-2; D unclear. CDR3 length: 12 residues. Germline CDR1 reads LNHDA; CDR2 reads SQIVND (reference sequence). The ends were cut back, 1 base at V and 12 bases at J, with 12 bases in the middle. CDR3 DNA sequence: TGTGCCAGTAGTATAGGCGGGGTCGGAAACACCTTC. Translating gives CASSIGGVGNTF.

This clonotype showed up many times. This chain links TRBV10-3 with TRBJ1-4; D perhaps matches TRBD1 (6 bases). This CDR3 spans 16 amino acids. Germline CDR1 reads ENHRY; CDR2 reads SYGVKD. V was trimmed by 5 bases and J by 0 bases, leaving 13 bases between them. The DNA of the CDR3 is TGTGCCATCAGTACCCGACAGGAAACAACTAATGAAAAACTGTTTTTT. Its protein is CAISTRQETTNEKLFF.

The chain couples TRBV7-9 to TRBJ2-6; D is possibly TRBD1 or TRBD2 (5 bases each). This CDR3 region has 15 residues. Germline CDR1 is SEHNR and CDR2 is FQNEAQ (reference sequence). The V end was cut by 5 bases, the J end by 3 bases, with 11 bases between. CDR3 in DNA: TGTGCCAGCAGCCCAGGGAGTGATGGGGCCAACGTCCTGACTTTC. This sequence encodes CASSPGSDGANVLTF.

This clonotype has only a few counts. The V gene is TRBV6-5, the J gene TRBJ1-5; D unclear. Germline V gene sequence: CDR1 MNHEY, CDR2 SVGAGI. Trimming left V 6 bases short and J 4 bases short, with 16 bases between. The CDR3 contains 15 residues. For the CDR3, the DNA is TGTGCCAGCAGCCCCGGGCAGGTCAAGAATCAGCCCCAGCATTTT. Protein: CASSPGQVKNQPQHF.

This chain uses TRBV5-1 with TRBJ2-7, with a weak D call TRBD1 (6 bases). There are 15 residues in the CDR3. The V end was cut by 5 bases, the J end by 0 bases, with 15 bases between. CDR1 is SGHRS, CDR2 YFSETQ, per germline. CDR3 loop: CASRFDRLYSYEQYF. In DNA, the CDR3 is TGCGCCAGCAGATTCGACAGGCTATACTCCTACGAGCAGTACTTC.

V gene TRBV28 combines with J gene TRBJ1-5, with 9 bases that match TRBD1. Per germline, CDR1 MDHEN and CDR2 SYDVKM. The V gene end was trimmed by 2 bases and the J gene end by 6 bases; junction bases not matched to a gene: 11. The CDR3 covers 17 residues. CDR3 loop: CASSLRIGTGKLQPQHF. Written as DNA, the CDR3 is TGTGCCAGCAGTTTACGTATCGGGACAGGGAAACTTCAGCCCCAGCATTTT.

This clonotype was picked up many times. The chain recombines TRBV29-1 with TRBJ1-1, with TRBD1 identical over 9 bases. The CDR3 runs to 15 residues. The V gene end was trimmed by 5 bases and the J gene end by 0 bases; junction bases not matched to a gene: 7. The germline V gene has CDR1 SQVTM and CDR2 ANQGSEA. CDR3 protein: CSVRPGQGMNTEAFF. CDR3 DNA sequence: TGCAGCGTTCGCCCTGGACAGGGGATGAACACTGAAGCTTTCTTT.

The chain employs TRBV6-2 or TRBV6-3 and TRBJ1-5; D gene ambiguous. Trimming pared 4 bases from V and 6 bases from J, leaving 13 bases between. This CDR3 comprises 14 residues. Germline V lookup: CDR1 MNHEY, CDR2 SVGEGT. The CDR3 DNA is TGTGCCAGCAGTTCCCTCGGAGGTTTTCAGCCCCAGCATTTT. Protein sequence: CASSSLGGFQPQHF.

This chain uses TRBV2 with TRBJ1-1, with unresolved D. Germline assignment: CDR1 SNHLY and CDR2 FYNNEI. V gave up 7 bases and J gave up 4 bases, with 7 bases separating them. The CDR3 sequence is 11 residues long. CDR3 residues: CASNLGTEAFF. In DNA form, the CDR3 reads TGTGCCAGCAATTTGGGCACTGAAGCTTTCTTT.

This clonotype came up a few times. This chain joins TRBV11-2 and TRBJ2-7; no definite D call. Germline V gives CDR1 SGHAT, CDR2 FQNNGV. This CDR3 has 15 amino acids. Trimming pared 1 base from V and 3 bases from J, leaving 13 bases between. CDR3 loop: CASSLGSEAGYEQYF. For the CDR3, the DNA is TGTGCCAGCAGCTTAGGTTCCGAGGCTGGCTACGAGCAGTACTTC.

The chain uses TRBV4-3 and TRBJ1-4; D perhaps matches TRBD1 (5 bases). Trimming shortened V by 4 bases and J by 5 bases, and 17 bases separated the two germline ends. Germline V gives CDR1 LGHNA, CDR2 YSLEER. The CDR3 extends over 16 amino acids. In nucleotides, the CDR3 is TGCGCCAGCAGCCTCAGAACCGGGACGCTGAATGAAAAACTGTTTTTT. It is translated as CASSLRTGTLNEKLFF.

The chain employs TRBV10-2 and TRBJ2-2; possible D gene TRBD1, 6 bases. V gave up 5 bases and J gave up 0 bases, with 16 bases separating them. The CDR3 is 17 residues long. The germline V gene has CDR1 WSHSY and CDR2 SAAADI. CDR3 DNA: TGCGCCAGCAGTTACTCGATTGGGGACACGAACACCGGGGAGCTGTTTTTT. Protein product: CASSYSIGDTNTGELFF.

In this sample, this clonotype turned up a few times. The CDR3 coding sequence is TGTGCCAGCAGCTACGCCATGCCACATGAAGCTTTCTTT. Protein sequence: CASSYAMPHEAFF. V and J are TRBV3-1 and TRBJ1-1; D is unresolved. Germline V lookup: CDR1 LGHDT, CDR2 YNNKEL (reference sequence). This CDR3 is 13 amino acids long. V lost 5 bases to trimming and J lost 7 bases, with 14 bases between them.

The V gene is TRBV7-3, the J gene TRBJ2-2, with 8 bases fitting TRBD1. V shed 8 bases, J shed 3 bases, and the junction held 5 bases outside the gene matches. The germline gives CDR1 SGHTA, CDR2 FQGTGA. The CDR3 contains 14 residues. CDR3 sequence (DNA): TGTGCCAGCGTGGCGACAGGGGACACCGGGGAGCTGTTTTTT. Translated: CASVATGDTGELFF.

The V gene is TRBV24-1, the J gene TRBJ1-5, with 7 bases lining up with TRBD1. Germline V gives CDR1 KGHDR, CDR2 SFDVKD. There are 14 residues in the CDR3. Trimming cost V 4 bases and J 7 bases; bases outside gene matches: 6. The chain's CDR3 is CATSEQGITQPQHF. The CDR3 nucleotides are TGTGCCACCAGTGAACAGGGGATCACGCAGCCCCAGCATTTT.

This clonotype was observed many times. V and J are TRBV20-1 and TRBJ1-2; possible D gene TRBD1, 5 bases. Germline V gives CDR1 DFQATT, CDR2 SNEGSKA (reference sequence). The CDR3 consists of 15 residues. Trimming shortened V by 3 bases and J by 2 bases, and 16 bases separated the two germline ends. CDR3: CSARGPSIRNYGYTF. DNA for the CDR3: TGCAGTGCTAGGGGGCCGTCAATACGGAACTATGGCTACACCTTC.

V gene TRBV6-5 combines with J gene TRBJ2-5, with TRBD1 identical over 9 bases. The germline V gene encodes CDR1 MNHEY and CDR2 SVGAGI. This CDR3 contains 13 residues. Unmatched junction bases numbered 5, after V lost 8 bases and J lost 4 bases. CDR3 in amino acids: CASGTGWIETQYF. In DNA, the CDR3 is TGTGCCAGCGGGACAGGGTGGATAGAGACCCAGTACTTC.

This clonotype was observed many times. The chain carries TRBV7-2 and TRBJ1-1, with 8 bases that match TRBD1. V lost 5 bases, J lost 1 base, and 6 bases stayed unmatched. The CDR3 is made up of 15 amino acids. Germline V gene lookup returns CDR1 SGHTA and CDR2 FQGNSA. The chain's CDR3 is CASSLSGTGNTEAFF. CDR3 coding DNA: TGTGCCAGCAGCCTGTCCGGGACAGGGAACACTGAAGCTTTCTTT.

This clonotype has a count of ten or more. The rearrangement links TRBV12-3 or TRBV12-4 to TRBJ1-2; D unresolved. The CDR3 covers 13 residues. V was shortened by 7 bases and J by 5 bases, with 14 bases between the two germline ends. This CDR3 reads CASTGERWYGYTF. The CDR3, as DNA: TGTGCCAGCACCGGGGAACGGTGGTATGGCTACACCTTC.

The chain has TRBV20-1 and TRBJ1-2; 7 positions match TRBD1. V gave up 5 bases and J gave up 0 bases; unmatched junction bases: 9. Germline values: CDR1 DFQATT, CDR2 SNEGSKA (reference sequence). The CDR3 length is 15 residues. The CDR3 nucleotides are TGCAGTGCTTACTCCGGGACAGACACTAACTATGGCTACACCTTC. This codes for CSAYSGTDTNYGYTF.

This sequence joins TRBV4-1 and TRBJ2-7; 9 bases map to TRBD2. CDR1 and CDR2 from the germline V gene are MGHRA and YSYEKL. This CDR3 spans 18 amino acids. V lost 1 base, J lost 3 bases, and 13 bases stayed unmatched. As DNA, the CDR3 is TGCGCCAGCAGCCAAGGCGGGCTAGCGGGACTCCCTTTCTACGAGCAGTACTTC. It is translated as CASSQGGLAGLPFYEQYF.